Listed below are T cell receptor beta chains from one sample, sequenced in a study of T cell repertoires in cytomegalovirus infection. TCRdb reprocessed the reads with MiXCR, giving one entry per CDR3 protein. The sample holds some 700,000 distinct CDR3 sequences; 33% are singletons and the top ten take roughly 18%. Their recognized antigens are unknown. The sequenced sample was cultured PBMCs, obtained from culture after CMV antigen stimulation. The receptors here all came from a human donor in good health (CMV status not recorded). Some clones in this sample may be carry-over from other donors' samples. CDR3s include the opening cysteine and the closing phenylalanine or tryptophan. A D gene is named only where the DNA matches it firmly. Not every row has a clone size; where given, it reads once, few, many or a size class.

v_gene: TRBV7-6
abundance: .
d_gene: .
j_gene: TRBJ1-1
CDR3aa: CASSSPVGGTEAFF
CDR3nt: TGTGCCAGCAGCTCTCCGGTGGGAGGGACTGAAGCTTTCTTT

v_gene: TRBV18
abundance: .
d_gene: .
j_gene: TRBJ2-2
CDR3aa: CASSPTENTGELFF
CDR3nt: TGTGCCAGCTCACCTACGGAGAACACCGGGGAGCTGTTTTTT

v_gene: TRBV7-8
abundance: .
d_gene: TRBD2
j_gene: TRBJ2-7
CDR3aa: CATVGGIGEQYF
CDR3nt: TGTGCCACAGTGGGGGGGATCGGTGAGCAGTACTTC

v_gene: TRBV20-1
abundance: .
d_gene: TRBD1
j_gene: TRBJ1-1
CDR3aa: CSARDHPGQGFF
CDR3nt: TGCAGTGCTAGAGACCACCCGGGACAGGGTTTCTTT

v_gene: TRBV7-2
abundance: few
d_gene: .
j_gene: TRBJ2-1
CDR3aa: CASSPGGTALYNEQFF
CDR3nt: TGTGCCAGCAGCCCCGGGGGAACAGCCCTTTACAATGAGCAGTTCTTC

v_gene: TRBV4-3
abundance: .
d_gene: .
j_gene: TRBJ2-3
CDR3aa: CASSQDGGGTDTQYF
CDR3nt: TGCGCCAGCAGCCAAGATGGTGGGGGCACAGATACGCAGTATTTT

v_gene: TRBV4-1
abundance: .
d_gene: TRBD1
j_gene: TRBJ1-3
CDR3aa: CASSHTTPRGPGNTIYF
CDR3nt: TGCGCCAGCAGCCACACGACTCCCAGGGGGCCTGGAAACACCATATATTTT

v_gene: TRBV20-1
abundance: .
d_gene: .
j_gene: TRBJ2-5
CDR3aa: CSALQSETQYF
CDR3nt: TGCAGTGCCTTACAGTCGGAGACCCAGTACTTC

v_gene: TRBV28
abundance: .
d_gene: TRBD2
j_gene: TRBJ2-1
CDR3aa: CASSTPGGLAGLNEQFF
CDR3nt: TGTGCCAGCAGTACCCCGGGAGGGCTAGCGGGGTTGAATGAGCAGTTCTTC

v_gene: TRBV7-2
abundance: few
d_gene: TRBD1
j_gene: TRBJ1-1
CDR3aa: CASSLLGGSEAFF
CDR3nt: TGTGCCAGCAGCTTATTAGGGGGCTCTGAAGCTTTCTTT

v_gene: TRBV18
abundance: .
d_gene: TRBD2
j_gene: TRBJ2-2
CDR3aa: CASSPFGLAGNTGELFF
CDR3nt: TGTGCCAGCTCACCCTTCGGACTAGCGGGGAACACCGGGGAGCTGTTTTTT

v_gene: TRBV11-2
abundance: few
d_gene: .
j_gene: TRBJ1-1
CDR3aa: CASSAGSPNTEAFF
CDR3nt: TGTGCCAGCAGCGCCGGGTCACCGAACACTGAAGCTTTCTTT

v_gene: TRBV4-1
abundance: .
d_gene: .
j_gene: TRBJ2-7
CDR3aa: CASSQVLSSYEQYF
CDR3nt: TGCGCCAGCAGCCAAGTCCTTAGCTCCTACGAGCAGTACTTC

v_gene: TRBV7-9
abundance: .
d_gene: .
j_gene: TRBJ1-1
CDR3aa: CASSSRTEAFF
CDR3nt: TGTGCCAGCAGCTCCCGTACTGAAGCTTTCTTT

v_gene: TRBV3-1
abundance: .
d_gene: .
j_gene: TRBJ1-2
CDR3aa: CASSHRAGSYGYTF
CDR3nt: TGTGCCAGCAGCCATCGAGCAGGGTCCTATGGCTACACCTTC

v_gene: TRBV30
abundance: .
d_gene: TRBD2
j_gene: TRBJ2-3
CDR3aa: CAWAHSGRGPDTQYF
CDR3nt: TGTGCCTGGGCCCATAGCGGGAGAGGCCCAGATACGCAGTATTTT

v_gene: TRBV6-1
abundance: many
d_gene: .
j_gene: TRBJ2-1
CDR3aa: CASSPSPYNEQFF
CDR3nt: TGTGCCAGCAGCCCCAGTCCCTACAATGAGCAGTTCTTC

v_gene: TRBV7-2
abundance: many
d_gene: .
j_gene: TRBJ2-7
CDR3aa: CASSLTTAAGGSEQYF
CDR3nt: TGTGCCAGCAGCTTAACCACTGCGGCAGGGGGGAGTGAGCAGTACTTC

v_gene: TRBV12-5
abundance: .
d_gene: .
j_gene: TRBJ1-1
CDR3aa: CASRSGRNTEAFF
CDR3nt: TGTGCTAGTCGATCAGGGAGGAACACTGAAGCTTTCTTT

v_gene: TRBV12-3/TRBV12-4
abundance: many
d_gene: .
j_gene: TRBJ2-6
CDR3aa: CASSFRGLAGANVLTF
CDR3nt: TGTGCCAGCAGTTTTCGGGGGCTGGCTGGGGCCAACGTCCTGACTTTC

v_gene: TRBV11-2
abundance: few
d_gene: .
j_gene: TRBJ2-1
CDR3aa: CASSLVSARGGEQFF
CDR3nt: TGTGCCAGCAGCTTAGTATCCGCGAGGGGTGGTGAGCAGTTCTTC

v_gene: TRBV5-6
abundance: .
d_gene: .
j_gene: TRBJ2-5
CDR3aa: CASSLLSFRTGPETQYF
CDR3nt: TGTGCCAGCAGCTTGCTTTCATTTCGAACTGGTCCGGAGACCCAGTACTTC

v_gene: TRBV7-9
abundance: once
d_gene: .
j_gene: TRBJ1-5
CDR3aa: CASSLEPSGSNQPQHF
CDR3nt: TGTGCCAGCAGCTTAGAACCGAGCGGTAGCAATCAGCCCCAGCATTTT

v_gene: TRBV7-2
abundance: many
d_gene: TRBD2
j_gene: TRBJ2-7
CDR3aa: CASSVGLADSYEQYF
CDR3nt: TGTGCCAGCAGCGTGGGACTAGCGGACTCCTACGAGCAGTACTTC

v_gene: TRBV6-2/TRBV6-3
abundance: .
d_gene: .
j_gene: TRBJ2-1
CDR3aa: CASSYSKSSLYEQFF
CDR3nt: TGTGCCAGCAGTTACTCGAAATCTAGCTTGTATGAGCAGTTCTTC

v_gene: TRBV27
abundance: .
d_gene: TRBD1
j_gene: TRBJ1-5
CDR3aa: CASSPHAGGYNQPQHF
CDR3nt: TGTGCCAGCAGTCCCCACGCAGGGGGCTACAATCAGCCCCAGCATTTT

v_gene: TRBV12-3/TRBV12-4
abundance: .
d_gene: TRBD2
j_gene: TRBJ2-3
CDR3aa: CASSISGGEDTQYF
CDR3nt: TGTGCCAGCAGTATTAGCGGGGGGGAAGATACGCAGTATTTT

v_gene: TRBV7-2
abundance: .
d_gene: TRBD1
j_gene: TRBJ2-3
CDR3aa: CASRLGQPPDTQYF
CDR3nt: TGTGCCAGCAGGTTGGGACAGCCCCCGGATACGCAGTATTTT

v_gene: TRBV6-2/TRBV6-3
abundance: .
d_gene: TRBD2
j_gene: TRBJ2-1
CDR3aa: CASSLLAGGHEQFF
CDR3nt: TGTGCCAGCAGTTTACTAGCGGGAGGTCATGAGCAGTTCTTC

v_gene: TRBV29-1
abundance: .
d_gene: .
j_gene: TRBJ2-3
CDR3aa: CSVVAAEDETQYF
CDR3nt: TGCAGCGTTGTGGCGGCGGAGGATGAGACGCAGTATTTT

v_gene: TRBV6-1
abundance: once
d_gene: .
j_gene: TRBJ2-5
CDR3aa: CASSEGPGQETQYF
CDR3nt: TGTGCCAGCAGTGAAGGGCCAGGCCAAGAGACCCAGTACTTC

v_gene: TRBV5-5
abundance: few
d_gene: .
j_gene: TRBJ2-1
CDR3aa: CASSTTGSSYNEQFF
CDR3nt: TGTGCCAGCAGCACGACGGGCAGCTCCTACAATGAGCAGTTCTTC

v_gene: TRBV4-3
abundance: .
d_gene: .
j_gene: TRBJ2-7
CDR3aa: CASSQESASYEQYF
CDR3nt: TGCGCCAGCAGCCAAGAGTCCGCCTCCTACGAGCAGTACTTC

v_gene: TRBV11-2
abundance: many
d_gene: TRBD1
j_gene: TRBJ2-3
CDR3aa: CASSLGQGRDTQYF
CDR3nt: TGTGCCAGCAGCTTAGGACAGGGCAGGGATACGCAGTATTTT

v_gene: TRBV4-1
abundance: few
d_gene: .
j_gene: TRBJ1-4
CDR3aa: CASSRLLQSVPEKLFF
CDR3nt: TGCGCCAGCAGCCGTCTCCTGCAGTCCGTACCTGAAAAACTGTTTTTT

v_gene: TRBV7-2
abundance: few
d_gene: TRBD1
j_gene: TRBJ1-3
CDR3aa: CASSIRQGGTIYF
CDR3nt: TGTGCCAGCAGCATCCGACAGGGAGGCACCATATATTTT

v_gene: TRBV7-2
abundance: .
d_gene: TRBD2
j_gene: TRBJ2-1
CDR3aa: CASSLASVAGAVMYNEQFF
CDR3nt: TGTGCCAGCAGCTTAGCCTCGGTAGCGGGAGCTGTCATGTACAATGAGCAGTTCTTC

v_gene: TRBV2
abundance: .
d_gene: .
j_gene: TRBJ2-1
CDR3aa: CASSAEGAGGNEQFF
CDR3nt: TGTGCCAGCAGCGCAGAGGGGGCGGGGGGCAATGAGCAGTTCTTC

v_gene: TRBV12-3/TRBV12-4
abundance: few
d_gene: .
j_gene: TRBJ2-1
CDR3aa: CASSLAEGNYNEQFF
CDR3nt: TGTGCCAGCAGTTTAGCAGAAGGGAACTACAATGAGCAGTTCTTC

v_gene: TRBV7-2
abundance: many
d_gene: .
j_gene: TRBJ2-3
CDR3aa: CASSHLGDTQYF
CDR3nt: TGTGCCAGCAGCCACCTGGGAGATACGCAGTATTTT

v_gene: TRBV7-2
abundance: few
d_gene: .
j_gene: TRBJ2-1
CDR3aa: CASTLTGDNEQFF
CDR3nt: TGTGCCAGCACCCTTACGGGGGACAATGAGCAGTTCTTC

v_gene: TRBV11-2
abundance: .
d_gene: .
j_gene: TRBJ1-4
CDR3aa: CASSLVARGEKLFF
CDR3nt: TGTGCCAGCAGCTTAGTAGCGAGGGGCGAAAAACTGTTTTTT

v_gene: TRBV27
abundance: few
d_gene: TRBD1
j_gene: TRBJ1-1
CDR3aa: CASSLGDSSLAEAFF
CDR3nt: TGTGCCAGCAGTTTGGGGGACAGCAGTTTGGCTGAAGCTTTCTTT

v_gene: TRBV7-9
abundance: .
d_gene: .
j_gene: TRBJ2-3
CDR3aa: CASSPNPGVPPDTQYF
CDR3nt: TGTGCCAGCAGCCCTAACCCGGGGGTCCCCCCAGATACGCAGTATTTT

v_gene: TRBV20-1
abundance: once
d_gene: .
j_gene: TRBJ2-7
CDR3aa: CSASARRRRVYEQYF
CDR3nt: TGCAGTGCTTCAGCCCGACGCCGGCGTGTGTACGAGCAGTACTTC

v_gene: TRBV28
abundance: .
d_gene: .
j_gene: TRBJ2-5
CDR3aa: CASGGGGEETQYF
CDR3nt: TGTGCCAGCGGAGGGGGGGGGGAAGAGACCCAGTACTTC

v_gene: TRBV12-3/TRBV12-4
abundance: few
d_gene: .
j_gene: TRBJ1-5
CDR3aa: CASSYGTPGDQPQHF
CDR3nt: TGTGCCAGCAGTTACGGGACTCCCGGGGATCAGCCCCAGCATTTT

v_gene: TRBV3-1
abundance: few
d_gene: .
j_gene: TRBJ2-7
CDR3aa: CASSQSRATSYF
CDR3nt: TGTGCCAGCAGCCAAAGTCGAGCTACCTCGTACTTC

v_gene: TRBV7-9
abundance: few
d_gene: .
j_gene: TRBJ2-3
CDR3aa: CASSLGDLDTQYF
CDR3nt: TGTGCCAGCAGCTTAGGGGATCTTGATACGCAGTATTTT

v_gene: TRBV5-1
abundance: few
d_gene: .
j_gene: TRBJ1-1
CDR3aa: CARRPVYELGTEAFF
CDR3nt: TGCGCCAGGAGACCGGTGTATGAACTCGGAACTGAAGCTTTCTTT